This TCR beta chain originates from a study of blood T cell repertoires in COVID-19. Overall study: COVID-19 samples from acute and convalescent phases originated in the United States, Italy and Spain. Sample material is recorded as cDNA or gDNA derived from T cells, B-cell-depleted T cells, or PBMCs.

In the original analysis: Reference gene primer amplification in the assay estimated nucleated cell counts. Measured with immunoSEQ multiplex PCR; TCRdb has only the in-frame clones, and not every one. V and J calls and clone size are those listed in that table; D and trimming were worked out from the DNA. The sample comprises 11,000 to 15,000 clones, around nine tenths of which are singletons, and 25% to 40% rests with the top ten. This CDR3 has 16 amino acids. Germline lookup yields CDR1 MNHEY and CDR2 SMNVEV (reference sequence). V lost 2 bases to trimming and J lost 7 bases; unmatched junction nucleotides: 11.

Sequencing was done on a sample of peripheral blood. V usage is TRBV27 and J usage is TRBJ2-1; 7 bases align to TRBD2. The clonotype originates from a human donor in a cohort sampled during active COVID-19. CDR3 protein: CASSLVPGLPVNEQFF. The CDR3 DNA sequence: TGTGCCAGCAGTTTAGTCCCGGGACTACCCGTGAATGAGCAGTTCTTC.